This T cell receptor beta chain was identified during a study of blood T cells in healthy people across ages. The CDR3 length is 13 residues. Germline V gene lookup returns CDR1 SQVTM and CDR2 ANQGSEA. V was shortened by 3 bases and J by 5 bases, with 11 bases between the two germline ends. Around 10 milliliters of peripheral blood were drawn from each donor. A second PCR of about 7 to 11 cycles used a sample-barcoded 5' primer and a J-beta primer mix. All samples yielded 2.5 million or more CDR3-containing paired-end reads. MiXCR, run by TCRdb on the 5' RACE reads, gives a single entry per CDR3 protein. The sample lists approximately 1,100,000 distinct CDR3 sequences, under 45% seen once, with 15% to 20% in the top ten.

The receptor's source is an older woman in good health. The sequenced sample consisted of blood. The chain has TRBV29-1 and TRBJ2-1; D may be TRBD1 (6 bases). DNA of the CDR3: TGCAGCGTTGACGCGACAGGAAACAATGAGCAGTTCTTC. Its translation is CSVDATGNNEQFF.